The 22 T cell receptor beta chains given below trace back to one sample, sequenced in a study of T cells in localized non-small cell lung cancer. The table came from immunoSEQ multiplex PCR; TCRdb's copy has only in-frame clones and leaves some out. There are over 20,000 clones in the sample; roughly 86% occur only once, and roughly 6.2% lies in the top ten. The input for sequencing was peripheral blood, taken before any cancer treatment. These receptors all come from a male donor older than 55 with stage II squamous cell lung carcinoma.

This chain links TRBV25-1 with TRBJ2-2; TRBD2 aligns across 12 bases. J gave up 2 bases and V 2 bases, and 6 bases lay outside the gene matches. Germline-derived CDR1 and CDR2 are MGHDK and SYGVNS. This CDR3 contains 18 residues. DNA of the CDR3: TGTGCCAGCAGTGAAGGGGCTAGCGGGAGGGCCAACACCGGGGAGCTGTTTTTT. It yields the protein CASSEGASGRANTGELFF.

The chain combines TRBV25-1 with TRBJ1-3, with D possibly matching TRBD1 (6 bases). Germline V gene lookup returns CDR1 MGHDK and CDR2 SYGVNS. V gave up 8 bases and J gave up 7 bases, with 18 bases separating them. The CDR3 contains 14 residues. CDR3 region: CASGKPGQRNTIYF. CDR3 nucleotides: TGTGCCAGCGGGAAACCGGGACAACGGAACACCATATATTTT.

V is TRBV5-6 and J is TRBJ2-7, with 13 bases lining up with TRBD2. The CDR3 covers 16 residues. The J segment lost 5 bases and the V segment lost 4 bases, leaving 9 bases of the junction unmatched. In germline, CDR1 is SGHDT, CDR2 YYEEEE. In nucleotides, the CDR3 is TGTGCCAGCAGCACGACCGGGACTAGCGGGATCCACGAGCAGTACTTC. This gives the protein CASSTTGTSGIHEQYF.

This clone came up once. This chain links TRBV29-1 with TRBJ1-2; 9 nucleotides line up with TRBD1. The CDR3 extends over 13 amino acids. From germline, CDR1 is SQVTM and CDR2 ANQGSEA. V trimming: 5 bases; J trimming: 3 bases; junction bases outside the gene matches: 4. The CDR3 coding sequence is TGCAGCGTTTCGGACAGGGGTGACTATGGCTACACCTTC. The encoded protein is CSVSDRGDYGYTF.

The DNA of the CDR3 is TGTGCCACCAGCAGAGGAGATTATAATTCACCCCTCCACTTT. Encoded protein: CATSRGDYNSPLHF. V is TRBV15 and J is TRBJ1-6; no reliable D call. Germline loops: CDR1 LNHNV, CDR2 YYDKDF (reference sequence). Trimming stripped 1 base from V and 4 bases from J, with 5 bases between. CDR3 length equals 14 residues.

This clone was seen once. The rearrangement joins TRBV4-2 to TRBJ2-5; no definite D call. Germline CDR1 reads LGHNA; CDR2 reads YNFKEQ. The CDR3 contains 16 residues. V lost 0 bases to trimming and J lost 0 bases, with 11 bases between them. The CDR3 is CASSQDKVQNQETQYF. For the CDR3, the DNA is TGTGCCAGCAGCCAAGATAAAGTCCAGAACCAAGAGACCCAGTACTTC.

The V gene is TRBV18, the J gene TRBJ2-3; D is undetermined. Per germline, CDR1 KGHSH and CDR2 LQKENI. V was pared by 3 bases and J by 1 base, with 2 bases between. The CDR3 sequence is 12 residues long. The CDR3 DNA reads as TGTGCCAGCTCACCCCGCACAGATACGCAGTATTTT. Translating it yields CASSPRTDTQYF.

The chain employs TRBV6-1 and TRBJ1-4; tentative D call: TRBD1 (5 bases). The CDR3 covers 12 residues. The V and J ends lost 1 base and 13 bases respectively, with 10 bases between them. The germline CDR1 and CDR2 sequences are MNHNS and SASEGT. This CDR3 reads CASSEVQGRLFF. CDR3 bases: TGTGCCAGCAGTGAAGTGCAGGGTAGACTGTTTTTT.

The chain carries TRBV4-2 and TRBJ1-5; tentative D call: TRBD1 (5 bases). This CDR3 region has 17 residues. Germline CDR1 and CDR2: LGHNA and YNFKEQ. Trimming pared 4 bases from V and 4 bases from J, leaving 20 bases between. CDR3 DNA: TGTGCCAGCAGCCGTCAGGGACCGAAATCGATTAATCAGCCCCAGCATTTT. Its protein product is CASSRQGPKSINQPQHF.

This sequence joins TRBV15 and TRBJ2-3; D gene ambiguous. Germline-derived CDR1 and CDR2 are LNHNV and YYDKDF (reference sequence). V lost 0 bases and J 0 bases, leaving 10 bases between the germline ends. This CDR3 region has 16 residues. The CDR3 sequence: CATSRESATSTDTQYF. The CDR3 region has the DNA TGTGCCACCAGCAGAGAATCGGCTACTAGCACAGATACGCAGTATTTT.

The rearrangement uses TRBV2 and TRBJ2-7, with D tentatively TRBD2 (7 bases). Germline V CDR1 and CDR2: SNHLY, FYNNEI. Trimming removed 5 bases at V and 3 bases at J, with 14 bases between. This CDR3 is 14 amino acids long. CDR3 bases: TGTGCCAGCAGTCTACAGGGAGGGATCTACGAGCAGTACTTC. It translates to CASSLQGGIYEQYF.

The chain joins TRBV7-2 to TRBJ2-5, with 9 bases that match TRBD1. V lost 6 bases and J lost 6; bases outside the gene matches: 8. The CDR3 totals 14 residues. Germline V gene lookup returns CDR1 SGHTA and CDR2 FQGNSA. The chain's CDR3 is CASRATGGVQTQYF. CDR3 coding DNA: TGTGCCAGCAGAGCAACAGGGGGCGTACAGACCCAGTACTTC.

The chain has TRBV25-1 and TRBJ1-1; D gene ambiguous. Trimming shortened V by 6 bases and J by 2 bases, and 4 bases separated the two germline ends. The CDR3 consists of 11 residues. Germline V gene lookup returns CDR1 MGHDK and CDR2 SYGVNS. The CDR3 region is CASRGNTEAFF. DNA for the CDR3: TGTGCCAGCAGAGGAAACACTGAAGCTTTCTTT. The variable domain in full, with the rest retrieved from reference TRBV25-1 and TRBJ1-1, is EADIYQTPRYLVIGTGKKITLECSQTMGHDKMYWYQQDPGMELHLIHYSYGVNSTEKGDLSSESTVSRIRTEHFPLTLESARPSHTSQYLCASRGNTEAFFGQGTRLTVV.

The chain employs TRBV18 and TRBJ2-1; either TRBD1 or TRBD2 may supply D (5 bases each). The length of the CDR3 is 16 residues. V was shortened by 3 bases and J by 5 bases, with 17 bases between the two germline ends. Germline V CDR1 and CDR2: KGHSH, LQKENI. CDR3 in amino acids: CASSPYGTGNHNEQFF. CDR3 nucleotides: TGTGCCAGCTCACCGTACGGGACGGGGAACCACAATGAGCAGTTCTTC.

The chain links TRBV19 to TRBJ1-2; possibly TRBD1 for D (6 bases). V was clipped by 9 bases and J by 4 bases, with 27 bases between them. Germline V gene lookup returns CDR1 LNHDA and CDR2 SQIVND (reference sequence). The CDR3 contains 17 residues. For the CDR3, the DNA is TGTGCCAGCCATATTGAGGGGGACCGTGCCACCTTCTATGGCTACACCTTC. Translating it yields CASHIEGDRATFYGYTF.

The V call is TRBV7-8, the J call TRBJ2-1; D is uncertain. This CDR3 is 14 amino acids long. Germline-derived CDR1 and CDR2 are SGHVS and FQNEAQ. V was clipped by 3 bases and J by 2 bases, with 8 bases between them. CDR3 DNA: TGTGCCAGCAGCTTCGGCACCACCTACAATGAGCAGTTCTTC. Residues: CASSFGTTYNEQFF.

V gene TRBV29-1 combines with J gene TRBJ1-2, with TRBD1 matching over 7 bases. Germline lookup yields CDR1 SQVTM and CDR2 ANQGSEA. Losses at the gene ends were 6 bases for V and 2 bases for J; bases not matched to a gene: 6. The CDR3 has 13 amino acids. The DNA of the CDR3 is TGCAGCGTAGGGGACAGCCGCAACTATGGCTACACCTTC. Translating gives CSVGDSRNYGYTF.

This clone was recorded a few times. The genes are TRBV27 and TRBJ2-1; perhaps TRBD2 as D (5 bases). V was clipped by 3 bases and J by 6 bases, with 12 bases between them. CDR3 length: 14 amino acids. CDR1 is MNHEY, CDR2 SMNVEV, per germline (reference sequence). The CDR3 sequence: CASSLRPRGNEQFF. The CDR3, as DNA: TGTGCCAGCAGTTTGCGGCCTCGGGGCAATGAGCAGTTCTTC.

This chain uses TRBV29-1 with TRBJ1-2; 11 bases fit TRBD1. Germline values: CDR1 SQVTM, CDR2 ANQGSEA. The junction had 7 bases not matched to a gene; V was cut back by 3 bases and J by 4 bases. This CDR3 has 15 amino acids. CDR3 residues: CSVDGQGAYGYGYTF. In nucleotides, the CDR3 is TGCAGCGTTGATGGACAGGGGGCTTACGGCTATGGCTACACCTTC.

This chain links TRBV27 with TRBJ2-3; 7 positions agree with TRBD2. The CDR3 runs to 13 residues. The germline V gene encodes CDR1 MNHEY and CDR2 SMNVEV (reference sequence). With 8 bases clipped from V and 3 bases from J, the junction kept 5 bases outside the gene matches. The DNA of the CDR3 is TGTGCCAGCCGGGACTACTTAACAGATACGCAGTATTTT. Translating it yields CASRDYLTDTQYF.

The V and J genes are TRBV7-6 and TRBJ2-7, with D unclear. Trimming shortened V by 5 bases and J by 2 bases, and 10 bases separated the two germline ends. Germline V gene sequence: CDR1 SGHVS, CDR2 FNYEAQ. The length of the CDR3 is 13 residues. The CDR3 DNA reads TGTGCCAGCAGCCCCACTCCAGCCTACGAGCAGTACTTC. Translation gives CASSPTPAYEQYF.

This clone was seen a few times. The chain is built from TRBV28 and TRBJ1-2; possibly TRBD1 for D (6 bases). CDR3 size: 10 residues. Looked up from germline, CDR1 is MDHEN and CDR2 is SYDVKM. Between the trimmed V and J ends, which lost 8 bases and 7 bases, there was a span of 8 bases. In nucleotides, the CDR3 is TGTGCCAGCGAGGGGGGTGGCTACACCTTC. It translates to CASEGGGYTF.